This entry lists 3 T cell receptor beta chains sequenced from one sample in a study of blood T cells in healthy people across ages. Using a J-beta primer mix together with a sample-barcoded 5' primer, a second PCR was run for roughly 7 to 11 cycles. TCRdb re-derived calls from the 5' RACE reads in MiXCR, one entry per CDR3 protein. The repertoire holds about 940,000 distinct CDR3 sequences, about 44% seen once, with around an eighth in the top ten. The source material was blood. The receptor source for this set is a man under 40 in good health.

In this sample, this clonotype turned up many times. V is TRBV29-1 and J is TRBJ1-6; 9 bases map to TRBD1. V dropped 6 bases and J dropped 9; count of bases not matched to a gene: 6. The germline V gene has CDR1 SQVTM and CDR2 ANQGSEA. The CDR3 extends over 13 amino acids. The chain's CDR3 is CSVPGQGISPLHF. In DNA, the CDR3 is TGCAGCGTCCCGGGACAGGGCATTTCACCCCTCCACTTT.

As regards this clonotype: The junction differs from germline at one of its ends, possibly a read error. CDR3 DNA sequence: TGCGCCGGCAGCCGGGGACAGTCCTCCAATGAGCAGTTCTTC. Protein product: CAGSRGQSSNEQFF. V usage is TRBV5-1 and J usage is TRBJ2-1; the match to TRBD1 covers 7 bases. CDR1 and CDR2 (germline): SGHRS, YFSETQ. There are 14 residues in the CDR3.

The genes are TRBV5-1 and TRBJ2-7; D is ambiguous. The germline V gene encodes CDR1 SGHRS and CDR2 YFSETQ. CDR3 size: 13 residues. Trimming stripped 1 base from V and 3 bases from J, with 8 bases between. CDR3 protein: CASSLQERYEQYF. The DNA for the CDR3 is TGCGCCAGCAGCTTGCAGGAACGCTACGAGCAGTACTTC.